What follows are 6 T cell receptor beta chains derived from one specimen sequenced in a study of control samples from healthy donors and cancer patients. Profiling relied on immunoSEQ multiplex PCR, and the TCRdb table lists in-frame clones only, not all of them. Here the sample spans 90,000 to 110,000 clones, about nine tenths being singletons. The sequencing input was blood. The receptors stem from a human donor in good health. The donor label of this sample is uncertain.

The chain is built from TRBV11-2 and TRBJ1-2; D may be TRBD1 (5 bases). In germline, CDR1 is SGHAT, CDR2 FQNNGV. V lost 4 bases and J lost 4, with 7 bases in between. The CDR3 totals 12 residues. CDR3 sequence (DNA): TGTGCCAGCAGCTCAGGGAGCTATGGCTACACCTTC. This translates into CASSSGSYGYTF.

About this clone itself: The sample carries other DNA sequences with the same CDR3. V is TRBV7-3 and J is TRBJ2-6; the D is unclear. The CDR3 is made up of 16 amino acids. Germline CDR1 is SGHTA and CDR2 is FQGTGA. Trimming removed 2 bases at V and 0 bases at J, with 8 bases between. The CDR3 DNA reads TGTGCCAGCAGCTTATCGCAAGGCTCTGGGGCCAACGTCCTGACTTTC. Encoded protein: CASSLSQGSGANVLTF.

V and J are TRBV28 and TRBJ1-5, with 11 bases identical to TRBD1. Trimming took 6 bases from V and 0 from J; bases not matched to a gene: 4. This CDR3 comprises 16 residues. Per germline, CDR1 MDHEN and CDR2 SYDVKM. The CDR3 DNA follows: TGTGCCAGCAGCGGGACAGGGGGTTATAGCAATCAGCCCCAGCATTTT. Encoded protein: CASSGTGGYSNQPQHF.

The CDR3 region has the DNA TGTGCCAGCAGCCATAAGGGGAACACTGAAGCTTTCTTT. Its translation: CASSHKGNTEAFF. This chain links TRBV12-3 or TRBV12-4 with TRBJ1-1; D remains ambiguous. The CDR3 is made up of 13 amino acids. Deletions cut 6 bases from V and 1 base from J, with 9 bases between.

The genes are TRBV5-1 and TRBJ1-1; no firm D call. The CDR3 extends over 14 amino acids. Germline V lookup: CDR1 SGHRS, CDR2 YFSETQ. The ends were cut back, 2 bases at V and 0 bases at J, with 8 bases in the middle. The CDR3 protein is CASSFRTMNTEAFF. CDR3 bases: TGCGCCAGCAGCTTCAGGACTATGAACACTGAAGCTTTCTTT.

This CDR3 is CASSVDRNSPLHF. The DNA of the CDR3 is TGTGCCAGCAGCGTCGACAGAAATTCACCCCTCCACTTT. This sequence joins TRBV2 and TRBJ1-6, with a tentative D call TRBD1 (5 bases). From germline, CDR1 is SNHLY and CDR2 FYNNEI. Trimming stripped 6 bases from V and 7 bases from J, with 10 bases between. The CDR3 totals 13 residues.